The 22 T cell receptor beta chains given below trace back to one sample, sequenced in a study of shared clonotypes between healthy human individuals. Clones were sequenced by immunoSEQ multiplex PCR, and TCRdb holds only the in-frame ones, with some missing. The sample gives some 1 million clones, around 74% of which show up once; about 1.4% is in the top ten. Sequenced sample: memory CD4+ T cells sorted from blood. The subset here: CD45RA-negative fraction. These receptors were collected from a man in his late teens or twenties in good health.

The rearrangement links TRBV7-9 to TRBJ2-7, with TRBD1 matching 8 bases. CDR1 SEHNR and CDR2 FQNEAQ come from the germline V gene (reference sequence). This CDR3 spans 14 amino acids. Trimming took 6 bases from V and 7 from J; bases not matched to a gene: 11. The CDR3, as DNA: TGTGCCAGCAGTCTCGGGACAGGCCCCTCTGAGCAGTACTTC. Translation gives CASSLGTGPSEQYF.

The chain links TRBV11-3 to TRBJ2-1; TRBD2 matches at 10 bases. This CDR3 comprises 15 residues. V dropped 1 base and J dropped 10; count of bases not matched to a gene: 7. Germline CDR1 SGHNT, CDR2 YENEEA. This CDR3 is CASSLGSGRAEEQFF. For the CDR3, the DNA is TGTGCCAGCAGCTTAGGGAGCGGGAGGGCCGAGGAGCAGTTCTTC.

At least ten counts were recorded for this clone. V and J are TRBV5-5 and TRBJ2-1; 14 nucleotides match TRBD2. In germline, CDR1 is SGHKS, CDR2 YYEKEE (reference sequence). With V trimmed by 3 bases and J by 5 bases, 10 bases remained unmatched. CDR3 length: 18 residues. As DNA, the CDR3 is TGTGCCAGCAGCTCAAACCGATGGACTAGCGGGGGGCACAATGAGCAGTTCTTC. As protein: CASSSNRWTSGGHNEQFF.

The CDR3 nucleotides read TGCGCCAGCAGCTTGCTAGGGGACCCCAATCAGCCCCAGCATTTT. Translation: CASSLLGDPNQPQHF. The chain uses TRBV5-1 and TRBJ1-5, with D possibly being TRBD1 (5 bases). CDR1 and CDR2 from the germline V gene are SGHRS and YFSETQ. Between the trimmed V and J ends, which lost 1 base and 3 bases, there was a span of 11 bases. This CDR3 has 15 amino acids.

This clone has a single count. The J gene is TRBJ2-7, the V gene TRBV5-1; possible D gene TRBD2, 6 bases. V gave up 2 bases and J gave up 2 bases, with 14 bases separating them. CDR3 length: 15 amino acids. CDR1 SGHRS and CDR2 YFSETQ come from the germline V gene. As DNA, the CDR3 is TGCGCCAGCAGCTTTATCGGGACTGGGCCCTACGAGCAGTACTTC. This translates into CASSFIGTGPYEQYF.

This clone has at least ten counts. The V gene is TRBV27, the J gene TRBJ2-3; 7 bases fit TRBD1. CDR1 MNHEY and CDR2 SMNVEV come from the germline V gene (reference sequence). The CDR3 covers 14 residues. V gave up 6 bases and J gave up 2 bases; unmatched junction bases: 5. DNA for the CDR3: TGTGCCAGCAGCCGGGACAGATTCACAGATACGCAGTATTTT. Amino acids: CASSRDRFTDTQYF.

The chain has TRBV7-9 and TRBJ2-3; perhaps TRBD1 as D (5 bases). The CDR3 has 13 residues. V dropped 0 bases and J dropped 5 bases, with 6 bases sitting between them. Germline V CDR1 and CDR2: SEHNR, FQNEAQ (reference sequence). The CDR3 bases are TGTGCCAGCAGCTTAGCTCAGGGAGATACGCAGTATTTT. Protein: CASSLAQGDTQYF. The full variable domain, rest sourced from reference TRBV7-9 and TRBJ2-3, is DTGVSQNPRHKITKRGQNVTFRCDPISEHNRLYWYRQTLGQGPEFLTYFQNEAQLEKSRLLSDRFSAERPKGSFSTLEIQRTEQGDSAMYLCASSLAQGDTQYFGPGTRLTVL.

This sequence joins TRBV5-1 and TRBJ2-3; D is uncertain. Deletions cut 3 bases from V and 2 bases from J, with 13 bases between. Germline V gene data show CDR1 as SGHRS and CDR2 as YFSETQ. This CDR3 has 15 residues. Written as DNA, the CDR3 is TGCGCCAGCAGCTATGGCATGGGGTTCACAGATACGCAGTATTTT. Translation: CASSYGMGFTDTQYF. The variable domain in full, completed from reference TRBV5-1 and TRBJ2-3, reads KAGVTQTPRYLIKTRGQQVTLSCSPISGHRSVSWYQQTPGQGLQFLFEYFSETQRNKGNFPGRFSGRQFSNSRSEMNVSTLELGDSALYLCASSYGMGFTDTQYFGPGTRLTVL.

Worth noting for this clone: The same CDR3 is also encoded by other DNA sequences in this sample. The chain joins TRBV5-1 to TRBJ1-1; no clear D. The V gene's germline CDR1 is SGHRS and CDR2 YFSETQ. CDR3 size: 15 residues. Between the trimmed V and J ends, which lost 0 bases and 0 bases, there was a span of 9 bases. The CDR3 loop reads CASSLAVGLNTEAFF. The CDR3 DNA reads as TGCGCCAGCAGCTTGGCTGTGGGTTTGAACACTGAAGCTTTCTTT.

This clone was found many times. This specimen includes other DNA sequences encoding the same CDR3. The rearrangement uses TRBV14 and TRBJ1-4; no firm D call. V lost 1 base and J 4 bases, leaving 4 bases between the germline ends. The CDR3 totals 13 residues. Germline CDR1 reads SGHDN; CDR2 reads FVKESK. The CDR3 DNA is TGTGCCAGCAGCCAAGGAGTTAATGAAAAACTGTTTTTT. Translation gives CASSQGVNEKLFF.

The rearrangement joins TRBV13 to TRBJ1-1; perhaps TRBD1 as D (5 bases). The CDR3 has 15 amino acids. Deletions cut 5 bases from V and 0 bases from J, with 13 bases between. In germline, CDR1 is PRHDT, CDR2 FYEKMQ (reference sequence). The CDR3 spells CASSTSRQMNTEAFF. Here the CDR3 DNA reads TGTGCCAGCAGCACCAGCAGACAGATGAACACTGAAGCTTTCTTT.

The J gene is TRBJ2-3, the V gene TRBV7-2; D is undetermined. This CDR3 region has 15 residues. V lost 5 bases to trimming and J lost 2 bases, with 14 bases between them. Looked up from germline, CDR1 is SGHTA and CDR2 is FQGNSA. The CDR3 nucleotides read TGTGCCAGCAGCGTGGTTGTGGGTTACACAGATACGCAGTATTTT. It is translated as CASSVVVGYTDTQYF.

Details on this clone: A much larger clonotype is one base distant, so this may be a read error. CDR3 nucleotides: TGTGCCAGCAGACGGGACAGAAACACCGGGGAGCTGTTTTTT. As protein: CASRRDRNTGELFF. The V gene is TRBV6-5, the J gene TRBJ2-2; 7 bases are shared with TRBD1. The trim removed 6 bases at V and 2 bases at J, leaving 3 bases unmatched. The CDR3 length is 14 residues. The germline V gene has CDR1 MNHEY and CDR2 SVGAGI.

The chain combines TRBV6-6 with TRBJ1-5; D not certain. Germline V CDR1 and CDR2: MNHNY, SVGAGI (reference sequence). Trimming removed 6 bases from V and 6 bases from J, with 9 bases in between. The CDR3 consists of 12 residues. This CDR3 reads CASSSEFQPQHF. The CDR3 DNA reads TGTGCCAGCAGCTCCGAGTTTCAGCCCCAGCATTTT.

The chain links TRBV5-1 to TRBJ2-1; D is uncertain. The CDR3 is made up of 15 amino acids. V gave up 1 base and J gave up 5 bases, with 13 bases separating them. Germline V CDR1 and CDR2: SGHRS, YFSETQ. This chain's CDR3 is CASSLSVRADNEQFF. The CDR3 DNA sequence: TGCGCCAGCAGCTTGTCCGTGCGAGCCGACAATGAGCAGTTCTTC.

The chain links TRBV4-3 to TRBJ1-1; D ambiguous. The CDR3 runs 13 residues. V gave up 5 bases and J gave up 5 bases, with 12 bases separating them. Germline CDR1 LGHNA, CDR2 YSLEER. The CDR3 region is CASSSEGGTEAFF. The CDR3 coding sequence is TGCGCCAGCAGCTCAGAGGGAGGGACTGAAGCTTTCTTT.

In DNA form, the CDR3 reads TGTGCCAGCAGTTACTACAGGCCCTCCAACGTCCTGACTTTC. Protein sequence: CASSYYRPSNVLTF. The chain recombines TRBV6-5 with TRBJ2-6; tentative D call: TRBD1 (5 bases). The CDR3 totals 14 residues. The germline gives CDR1 MNHEY, CDR2 SVGAGI. The V end was cut by 1 base, the J end by 8 bases, with 9 bases between.

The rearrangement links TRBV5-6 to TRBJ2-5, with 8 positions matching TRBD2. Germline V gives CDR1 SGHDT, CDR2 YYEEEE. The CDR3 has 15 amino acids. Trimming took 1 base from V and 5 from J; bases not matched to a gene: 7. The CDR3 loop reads CASSLRSGSGETQYF. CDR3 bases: TGTGCCAGCAGCTTGAGGAGCGGGAGTGGGGAGACCCAGTACTTC.

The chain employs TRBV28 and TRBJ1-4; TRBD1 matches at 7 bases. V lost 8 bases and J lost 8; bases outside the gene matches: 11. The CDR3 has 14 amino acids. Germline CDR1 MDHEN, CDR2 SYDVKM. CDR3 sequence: CASGVKGAQEKLFF. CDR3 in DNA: TGTGCCAGCGGAGTAAAGGGGGCGCAGGAAAAACTGTTTTTT.

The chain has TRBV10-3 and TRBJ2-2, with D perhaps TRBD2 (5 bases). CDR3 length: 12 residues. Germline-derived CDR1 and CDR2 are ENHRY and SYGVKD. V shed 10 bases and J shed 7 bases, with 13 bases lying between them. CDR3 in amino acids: CATGLPDGELFF. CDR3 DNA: TGTGCCACCGGACTCCCGGACGGGGAGCTGTTTTTT.

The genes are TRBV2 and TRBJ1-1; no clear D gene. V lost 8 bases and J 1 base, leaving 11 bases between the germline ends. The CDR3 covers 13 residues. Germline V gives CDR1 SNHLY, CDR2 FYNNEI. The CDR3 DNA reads TGTGCCAGCGCGGCGGTCGAGAACACTGAAGCTTTCTTT. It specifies CASAAVENTEAFF.

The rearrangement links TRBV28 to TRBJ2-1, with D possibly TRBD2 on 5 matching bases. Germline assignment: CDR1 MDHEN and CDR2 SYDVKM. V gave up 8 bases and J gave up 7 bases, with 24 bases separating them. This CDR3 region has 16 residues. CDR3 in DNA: TGTGCCAGCTGCGTGGTGGGTGCCGGAGAGCGGAATGAGCAGTTCTTC. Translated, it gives CASCVVGAGERNEQFF.